This TCR beta chain originates from a study of T cell responses to AZD1222 COVID-19 vaccine (dated by TCRdb to about 2021). In the study overall: TCR sequencing covered over 230 trial participants: some 210 given two doses of AZD1222 and around 26 given two doses of MenACWY control vaccine. Trial participants were enrolled by age into subgroups of 18-55, 56-69 and 70-plus years, and about 150, 27 and 61 TCR-sequenced participants, respectively, were included in these subgroups.

The CDR3 regions of human TCRbeta chains were subjected to immunosequencing. The original methods were these. TCRs in the repertoires were compared against a reference library of SARS-CoV-2-specific TCRs that had been generated with the MIRA antigen-specificity platform. Breadth was defined as the fraction of unique TCRs that were SARS-CoV-2-associated, and depth was defined as the fraction of total T cells that were SARS-CoV-2-associated. Using the MIRA data, each spike-specific TCR was assigned both to the spike region to which the TCR was reactive and to a CD4 or CD8 class. Log10-transformed breadth and depth values were compared by one-way ANOVA with Sidak's multiple comparisons tests. TCRdb provides this immuneACCESS table in a form limited to in-frame rearrangements. Some clones are lacking; in checked studies, under half of them reflect an unresolved V gene, and why the rest are absent is not known. V and J calls plus clone size are reproduced from that table; the DNA served to infer D and trimming. The sample table contains tens of thousands of clones; only one count was recorded for 81% of them. The top ten hold approximately 24% of the sample.

About this clone: Which antigen it targets is not known. No much larger clone is present one base from it, and per-base qualities are unavailable.

Looking up the germline V gene yields CDR1 MNHEY and CDR2 SVGEGT. The CDR3 runs 13 residues from the cysteine to the phenylalanine. The only DNA kept is the CDR3, 39 bases in frame from the first base. The V and J ends are trimmed by 2 bases and 5 bases, leaving 9 bases between them. Interpreted using the paper, the time point label stands for: about 28 days (+/-7) after the second vaccine dose. AZD1222 recipients given second doses at about 4 weeks or at about 12 weeks were pooled, since spike-specific TCR depth and breadth were not found to differ between the two schedules. Vaccinee samples came from UK trials COV001 and COV002, including a single-blind randomized controlled phase 2/3 trial of AZD1222 (ChAdOx1 nCoV-19) in healthy adults. For TCRbeta chain sequencing, PBMC samples were collected from trial participants at day 0 and at day 28 after the second dose. Overall study results and their limits: In the small 56-69-year group, the increase in depth fell short of significance, most likely because of low power. Participants were mostly white British, with more females than males. The authors suggested clonal diversity may have been underestimated. Because no samples from the day 14 peak response were available, repertoires could be characterized only after the peak T cell response. Nearly half of unique spike-specific TCRs reportedly recognized epitopes outside regions mutated in the B.1.351 and B.1.1.7 variants. Conclusions about previously exposed vaccinees are limited, since just a handful of AZD1222 recipients were seropositive for SARS-CoV-2 at baseline. The whole spike protein was spanned by vaccine-associated CD4 TCRs, and dominant responses were seen in regions 160-218 and 743-854. Spike-specific TCR breadth and depth rose significantly after two AZD1222 doses compared with day 0 and with MenACWY recipients.

The material sequenced was peripheral blood, taken 28 days after the second AZD1222 dose. The sequence links TRBV6-2 or TRBV6-3 to TRBJ2-5; no D gene is confidently identified. This receptor was obtained from an adult who received the AZD1222 COVID-19 vaccine. For the CDR3, the sequence is CASSYLTVETQYF. In nucleotides, the sequence is TGTGCCAGCAGTTACCTTACGGTCGAGACCCAGTACTTC.